This record looks at one T cell receptor beta chain sequence and its context. The record originates from a study of regulatory T cells in long-lasting Graves disease. The authors built TCR beta libraries using iRepertoire HTBI primers and Arm-PCR of CDR3 regions. Using its own MiXCR run on the multiplex PCR reads, TCRdb lists one record per CDR3 protein. The sample comprises 450,000 or so distinct CDR3 sequences, around a fifth of which are singletons, and roughly 14% rests with the top ten. V lost 3 bases and J lost 5; bases outside the gene matches: 5. Per the germline V gene, CDR1 is SGHTA and CDR2 is FQGNSA. The CDR3 is 15 residues long. Indicated time point: persistent/refractory GD, antithyroid drugs over 5 years with positive TRAb. After RNA was extracted from PBMCs, the TCR library was made from it.

The chain links TRBV7-2 to TRBJ1-5; 9 nucleotides agree with TRBD1. This TCR came from a female donor with Graves disease. The specimen was peripheral blood mononuclear cells (PBMCs), collected when the disease was refractory, from a patient treated with antithyroid drugs. The CDR3 protein is CASSFDRGGDQPQHF. CDR3 nucleotides: TGTGCCAGCAGCTTCGACAGGGGGGGTGATCAGCCCCAGCATTTT.